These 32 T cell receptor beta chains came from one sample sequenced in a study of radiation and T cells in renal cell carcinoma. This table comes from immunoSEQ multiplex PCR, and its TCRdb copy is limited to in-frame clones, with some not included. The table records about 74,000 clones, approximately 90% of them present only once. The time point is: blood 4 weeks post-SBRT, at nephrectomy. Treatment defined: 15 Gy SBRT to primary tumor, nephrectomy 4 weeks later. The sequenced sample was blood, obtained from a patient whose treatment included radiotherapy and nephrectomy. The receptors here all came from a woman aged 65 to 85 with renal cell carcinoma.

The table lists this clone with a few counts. CDR3 nucleotide sequence: TGTGCCAGCAGCCAACAAGGTCACAACACTGAAGCTTTCTTT. It specifies CASSQQGHNTEAFF. V and J are TRBV9 and TRBJ1-1; D gene unclear. V gave up 4 bases and J gave up 2 bases, with 12 bases separating them. Germline assignment: CDR1 SGDLS and CDR2 YYNGEE. The CDR3 is made up of 14 amino acids.

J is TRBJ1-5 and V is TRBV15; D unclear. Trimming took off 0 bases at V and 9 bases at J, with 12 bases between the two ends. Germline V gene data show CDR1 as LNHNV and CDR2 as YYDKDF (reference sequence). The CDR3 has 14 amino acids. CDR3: CATSRETEGTPQHF. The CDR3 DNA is TGTGCCACCAGCAGAGAAACGGAGGGTACGCCCCAGCATTTT.

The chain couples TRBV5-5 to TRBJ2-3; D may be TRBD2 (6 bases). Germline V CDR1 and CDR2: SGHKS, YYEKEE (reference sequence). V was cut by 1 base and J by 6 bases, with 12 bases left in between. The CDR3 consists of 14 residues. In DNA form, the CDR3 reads TGTGCCAGCAGCTTGAAGGCGACTAGTGATACGCAGTATTTT. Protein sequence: CASSLKATSDTQYF.

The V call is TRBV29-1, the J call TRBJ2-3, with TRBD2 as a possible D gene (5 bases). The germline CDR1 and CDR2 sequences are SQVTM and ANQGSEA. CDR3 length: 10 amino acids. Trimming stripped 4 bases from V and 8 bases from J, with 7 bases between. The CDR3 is CSVGGVTQYF. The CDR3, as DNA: TGCAGCGTTGGGGGAGTTACGCAGTATTTT.

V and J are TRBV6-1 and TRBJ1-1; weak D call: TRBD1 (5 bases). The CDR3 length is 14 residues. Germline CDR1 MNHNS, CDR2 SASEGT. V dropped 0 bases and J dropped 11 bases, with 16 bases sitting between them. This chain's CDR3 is CASSEAAAGTGAFF. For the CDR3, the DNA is TGTGCCAGCAGTGAAGCGGCTGCCGGGACTGGGGCTTTCTTT.

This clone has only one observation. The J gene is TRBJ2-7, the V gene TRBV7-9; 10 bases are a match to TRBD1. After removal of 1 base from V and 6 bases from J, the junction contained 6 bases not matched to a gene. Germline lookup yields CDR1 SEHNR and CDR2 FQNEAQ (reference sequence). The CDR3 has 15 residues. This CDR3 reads CASSLVDRGTPEQYF. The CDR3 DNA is TGTGCCAGCAGCTTAGTGGACAGGGGGACGCCCGAGCAGTACTTC. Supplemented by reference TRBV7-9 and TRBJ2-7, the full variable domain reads DTGVSQNPRHKITKRGQNVTFRCDPISEHNRLYWYRQTLGQGPEFLTYFQNEAQLEKSRLLSDRFSAERPKGSFSTLEIQRTEQGDSAMYLCASSLVDRGTPEQYFGPGTRLTVT.

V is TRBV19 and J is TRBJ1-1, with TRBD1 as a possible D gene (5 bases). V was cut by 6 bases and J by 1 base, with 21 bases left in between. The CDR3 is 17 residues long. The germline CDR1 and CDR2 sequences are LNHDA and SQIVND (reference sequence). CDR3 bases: TGTGCCAGTAGGCACGACGCGCCGGGACCCCGGAACACTGAAGCTTTCTTT. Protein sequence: CASRHDAPGPRNTEAFF.

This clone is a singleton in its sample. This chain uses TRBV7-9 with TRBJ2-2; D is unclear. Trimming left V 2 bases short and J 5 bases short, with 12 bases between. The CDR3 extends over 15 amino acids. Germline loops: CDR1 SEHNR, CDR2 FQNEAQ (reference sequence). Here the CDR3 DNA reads TGTGCCAGCAGCTTATCGGGTCAGCCTACCGGGGAGCTGTTTTTT. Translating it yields CASSLSGQPTGELFF.

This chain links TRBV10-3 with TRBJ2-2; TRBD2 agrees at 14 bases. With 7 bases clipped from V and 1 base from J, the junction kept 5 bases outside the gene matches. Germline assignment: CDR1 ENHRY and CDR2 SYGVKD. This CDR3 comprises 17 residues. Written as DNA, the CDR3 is TGTGCCATCACCCGACTAGCGGGGGGGATGAACACCGGGGAGCTGTTTTTT. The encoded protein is CAITRLAGGMNTGELFF.

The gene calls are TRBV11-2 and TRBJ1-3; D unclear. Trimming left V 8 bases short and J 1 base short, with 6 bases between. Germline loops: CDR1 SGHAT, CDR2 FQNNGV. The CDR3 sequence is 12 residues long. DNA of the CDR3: TGTGCCAGCCTTGTATCTGGAAACACCATATATTTT. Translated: CASLVSGNTIYF.

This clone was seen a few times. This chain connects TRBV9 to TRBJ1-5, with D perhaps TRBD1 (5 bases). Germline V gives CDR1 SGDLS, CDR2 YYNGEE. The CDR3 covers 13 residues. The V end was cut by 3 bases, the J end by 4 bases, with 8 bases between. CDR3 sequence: CASSAGVNQPQHF. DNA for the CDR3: TGTGCCAGCAGCGCGGGGGTTAATCAGCCCCAGCATTTT.

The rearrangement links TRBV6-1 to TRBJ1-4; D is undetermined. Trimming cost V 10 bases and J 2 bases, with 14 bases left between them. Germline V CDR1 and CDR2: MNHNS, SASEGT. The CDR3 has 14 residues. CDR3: CATTRGQTNEKLFF. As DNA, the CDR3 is TGTGCCACCACACGGGGTCAGACTAATGAAAAACTGTTTTTT.

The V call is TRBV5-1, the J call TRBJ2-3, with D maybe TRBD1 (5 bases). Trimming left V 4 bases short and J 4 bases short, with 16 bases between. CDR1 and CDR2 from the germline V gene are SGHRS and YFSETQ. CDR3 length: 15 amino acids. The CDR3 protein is CASSPQGVEADTQYF. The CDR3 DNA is TGCGCCAGCAGCCCCCAAGGGGTTGAGGCAGATACGCAGTATTTT.

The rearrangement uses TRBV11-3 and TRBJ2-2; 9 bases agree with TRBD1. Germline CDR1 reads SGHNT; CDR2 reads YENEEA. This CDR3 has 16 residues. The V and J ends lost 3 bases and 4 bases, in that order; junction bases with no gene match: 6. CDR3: CASSLGQGDGTGELFF. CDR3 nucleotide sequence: TGTGCCAGCAGCTTGGGACAGGGTGACGGCACCGGGGAGCTGTTTTTT. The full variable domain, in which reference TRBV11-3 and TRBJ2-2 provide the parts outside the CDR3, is EAGVVQSPRYKIIEKKQPVAFWCNPISGHNTLYWYLQNLGQGPELLIRYENEEAVDDSQLPKDRFSAERLKGVDSTLKIQPAELGDSAVYLCASSLGQGDGTGELFFGEGSRLTVL.

As DNA, the CDR3 is TGTGCCTGCTCAGAGGTCTCTGGAAACACCATATATTTT. This codes for CACSEVSGNTIYF. The chain carries TRBV6-5 and TRBJ1-3; D remains ambiguous. Germline values: CDR1 MNHEY, CDR2 SVGAGI. Trimming left V 11 bases short and J 0 bases short, with 11 bases between. CDR3 length equals 13 residues.

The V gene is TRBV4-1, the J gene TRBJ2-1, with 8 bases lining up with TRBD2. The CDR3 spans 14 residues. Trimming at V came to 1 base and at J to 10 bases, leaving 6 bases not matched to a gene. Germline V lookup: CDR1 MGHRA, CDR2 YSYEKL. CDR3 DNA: TGCGCCAGCAGCCAAGCCTCATTAGCGGGGGAGCAGTTCTTC. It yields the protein CASSQASLAGEQFF.

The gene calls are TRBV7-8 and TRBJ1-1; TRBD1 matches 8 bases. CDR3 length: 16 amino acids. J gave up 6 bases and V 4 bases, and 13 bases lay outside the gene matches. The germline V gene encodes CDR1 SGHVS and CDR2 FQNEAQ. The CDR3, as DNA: TGTGCCAGCAGCTACCAAACCCTGGACAGGGACCCTGAAGCTTTCTTT. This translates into CASSYQTLDRDPEAFF.

CDR3 in amino acids: CASRSRGTVSGGNYGYTF. CDR3 nucleotide sequence: TGTGCCAGTCGCTCGAGAGGGACAGTATCAGGAGGGAACTATGGCTACACCTTC. The gene calls are TRBV19 and TRBJ1-2, with 7 bases fitting TRBD1. The germline V gene has CDR1 LNHDA and CDR2 SQIVND (reference sequence). The CDR3 totals 18 residues. V shed 8 bases, J shed 2 bases, and the junction held 20 bases outside the gene matches.

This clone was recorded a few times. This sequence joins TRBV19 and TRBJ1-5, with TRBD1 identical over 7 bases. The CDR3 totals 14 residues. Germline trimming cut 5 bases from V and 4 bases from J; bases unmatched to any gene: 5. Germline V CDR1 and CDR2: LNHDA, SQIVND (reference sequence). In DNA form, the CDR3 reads TGTGCCAGTAGTCTTAAGGGGGCTAATCAGCCCCAGCATTTT. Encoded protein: CASSLKGANQPQHF.

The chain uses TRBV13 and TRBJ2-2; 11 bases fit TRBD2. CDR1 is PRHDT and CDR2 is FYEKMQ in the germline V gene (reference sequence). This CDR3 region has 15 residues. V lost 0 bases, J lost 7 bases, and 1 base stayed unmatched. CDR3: CASSLGGLAGGELFF. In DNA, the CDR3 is TGTGCCAGCAGCTTAGGAGGACTAGCGGGCGGGGAGCTGTTTTTT.

Here the CDR3 reads CASSSSTGWNTEAFF. The CDR3 nucleotides read TGTGCCAGCAGCTCCAGCACAGGGTGGAACACTGAAGCTTTCTTT. This rearrangement joins TRBV11-3 to TRBJ1-1, with TRBD1 as a possible D gene (6 bases). Germline-derived CDR1 and CDR2 are SGHNT and YENEEA. This CDR3 region has 15 residues. V shed 4 bases and J shed 1 base, with 13 bases lying between them. Together with reference TRBV11-3 and TRBJ1-1, the CDR3 gives the full variable domain: EAGVVQSPRYKIIEKKQPVAFWCNPISGHNTLYWYLQNLGQGPELLIRYENEEAVDDSQLPKDRFSAERLKGVDSTLKIQPAELGDSAVYLCASSSSTGWNTEAFFGQGTRLTVV.

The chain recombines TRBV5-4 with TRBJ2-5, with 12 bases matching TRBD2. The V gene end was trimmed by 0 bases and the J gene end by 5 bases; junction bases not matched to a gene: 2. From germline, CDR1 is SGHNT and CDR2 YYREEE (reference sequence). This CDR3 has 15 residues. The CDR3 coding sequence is TGTGCCAGCAGCTTGGCTAGCGGGGGGGTGGAGACCCAGTACTTC. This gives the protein CASSLASGGVETQYF.

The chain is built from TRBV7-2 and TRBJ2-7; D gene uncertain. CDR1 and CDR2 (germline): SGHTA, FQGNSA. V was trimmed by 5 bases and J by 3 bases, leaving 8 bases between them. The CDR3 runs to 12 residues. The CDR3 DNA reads TGTGCCAGCAGCCCGTGGGGCTACGAGCAGTACTTC. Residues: CASSPWGYEQYF.

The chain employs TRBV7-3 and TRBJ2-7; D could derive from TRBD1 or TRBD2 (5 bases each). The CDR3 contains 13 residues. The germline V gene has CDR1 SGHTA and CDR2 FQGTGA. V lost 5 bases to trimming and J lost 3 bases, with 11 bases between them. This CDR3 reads CASSLGAGYEQYF. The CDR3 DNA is TGTGCCAGCAGCCTCGGGGCAGGCTACGAGCAGTACTTC.

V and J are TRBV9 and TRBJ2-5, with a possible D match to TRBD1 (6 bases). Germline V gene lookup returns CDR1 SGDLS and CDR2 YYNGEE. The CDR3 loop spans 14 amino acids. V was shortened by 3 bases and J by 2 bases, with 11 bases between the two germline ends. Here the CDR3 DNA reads TGTGCCAGCAGCGCCACAGGGATACAAGAGACCCAGTACTTC. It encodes CASSATGIQETQYF. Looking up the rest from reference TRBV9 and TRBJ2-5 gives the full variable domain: DSGVTQTPKHLITATGQRVTLRCSPRSGDLSVYWYQQSLDQGLQFLIQYYNGEERAKGNILERFSAQQFPDLHSELNLSSLELGDSALYFCASSATGIQETQYFGPGTRLLVL.

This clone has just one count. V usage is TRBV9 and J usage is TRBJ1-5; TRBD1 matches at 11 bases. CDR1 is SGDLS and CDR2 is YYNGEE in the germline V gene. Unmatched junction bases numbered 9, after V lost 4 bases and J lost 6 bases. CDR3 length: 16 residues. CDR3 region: CASSIGTGGVGQPQHF. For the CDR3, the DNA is TGTGCCAGCAGCATTGGGACAGGGGGAGTCGGTCAGCCCCAGCATTTT.

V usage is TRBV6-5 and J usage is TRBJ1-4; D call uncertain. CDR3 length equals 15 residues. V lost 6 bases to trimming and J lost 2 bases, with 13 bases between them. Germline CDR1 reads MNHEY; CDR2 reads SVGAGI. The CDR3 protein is CASSNLGYTNEKLFF. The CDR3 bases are TGTGCCAGCAGCAACCTGGGTTACACTAATGAAAAACTGTTTTTT.

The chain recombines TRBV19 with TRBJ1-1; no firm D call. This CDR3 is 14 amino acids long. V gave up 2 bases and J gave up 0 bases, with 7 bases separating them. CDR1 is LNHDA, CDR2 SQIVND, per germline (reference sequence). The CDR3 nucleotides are TGTGCCAGTAGTATACATACTTTGAACACTGAAGCTTTCTTT. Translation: CASSIHTLNTEAFF.

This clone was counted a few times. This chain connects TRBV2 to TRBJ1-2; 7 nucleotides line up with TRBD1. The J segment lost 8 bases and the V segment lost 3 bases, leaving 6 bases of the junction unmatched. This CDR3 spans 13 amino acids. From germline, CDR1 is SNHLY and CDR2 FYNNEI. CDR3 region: CASSEQGDMGYTF. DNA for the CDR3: TGTGCCAGCAGTGAGCAGGGGGACATGGGCTACACCTTC.

The CDR3 loop is CASSVGLGNTEAFF. The CDR3 DNA follows: TGTGCCAGCAGCGTAGGATTGGGGAATACTGAAGCTTTCTTT. The rearrangement uses TRBV9 and TRBJ1-1; D gene unclear. CDR1 and CDR2 (germline): SGDLS, YYNGEE. The length of the CDR3 is 14 residues. V dropped 0 bases and J dropped 5 bases, with 11 bases sitting between them.

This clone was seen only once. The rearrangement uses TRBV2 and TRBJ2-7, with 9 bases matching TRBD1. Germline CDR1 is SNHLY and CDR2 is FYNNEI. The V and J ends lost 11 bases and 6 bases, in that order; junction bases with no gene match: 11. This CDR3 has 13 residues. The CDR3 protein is CAGEGQGSFEQYF. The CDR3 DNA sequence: TGTGCCGGAGAAGGACAGGGGAGTTTCGAGCAGTACTTC.

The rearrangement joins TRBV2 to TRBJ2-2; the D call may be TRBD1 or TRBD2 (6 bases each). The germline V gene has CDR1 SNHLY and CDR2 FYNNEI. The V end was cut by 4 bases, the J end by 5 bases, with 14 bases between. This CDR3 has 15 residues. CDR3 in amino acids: CASSVTGAGTGELFF. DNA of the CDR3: TGTGCCAGCAGTGTAACGGGGGCAGGGACCGGGGAGCTGTTTTTT.